Following are 2 T cell receptor beta chains from one sample sequenced in a study of cytomegalovirus exposure and HLA in healthy donors. Primers included in the PCR were 60 Vbeta and 13 Jbeta primers. This table comes from immunoSEQ multiplex PCR, and its TCRdb copy is limited to in-frame clones, with some not included. The repertoire consists of some 200,000 clones, with 80% to 85% occurring once and the leading ten covering 2% to 2.5%. The sequenced material came from PBMCs. The receptors were sampled from a woman aged 25-40 years in good health and CMV-seronegative.

This chain uses TRBV7-2 with TRBJ2-2, with D tentatively TRBD2 (6 bases). Trimming cost V 1 base and J 2 bases, with 8 bases left between them. The CDR3 covers 15 residues. Germline lookup yields CDR1 SGHTA and CDR2 FQGNSA. CDR3 sequence reads: CASSLGGINTGELFF. The CDR3, as DNA: TGTGCCAGCAGCTTAGGCGGGATTAACACCGGGGAGCTGTTTTTT.

CDR3 sequence (DNA): TGTGCCAGCAGTTTAATAGGGAGTAGCAATCAGCCCCAGCATTTT. Translating it yields CASSLIGSSNQPQHF. This chain links TRBV28 with TRBJ1-5; the D is unclear. The CDR3 is 15 amino acids. Deletions cut 2 bases from V and 0 bases from J, with 8 bases between. Germline lookup yields CDR1 MDHEN and CDR2 SYDVKM.